A selection of T cell receptor beta chains follows, all from one sample in a study of blood T cell repertoires in COVID-19. Sequencing was performed with immunoSEQ multiplex PCR; in TCRdb, only in-frame clones are kept and a portion is missing. In the table there are around 160,000 clones, around 84% of which are singletons. The specimen sequenced was peripheral blood. These receptors originate from a man in his 60s with active or convalescent COVID-19. The CDR3 runs from the conserved cysteine through the conserved F or W. D genes are given only for firm matches. Some rows have no size entry. The others give once, few or many, or a class for an expanded clone.

V gene	J gene	CDR3 length	clone size	D gene	CDR3 protein	CDR3 DNA
TRBV19	TRBJ2-3	15	.	TRBD1	CATRNRGGFTDTQYF	TGTGCCACAAGAAACAGGGGTGGATTCACAGATACGCAGTATTTT
TRBV23-1	TRBJ1-1	14	.	TRBD1	CASRRLDRDTEAFF	TGCGCCAGCAGACGGTTGGACAGGGACACTGAAGCTTTCTTT
TRBV5-1	TRBJ1-1	14	.	TRBD1	CASSTQGERSEAFF	TGCGCCAGTTCCACCCAGGGGGAGAGGAGTGAAGCTTTCTTT
TRBV30	TRBJ1-2	16	once	.	CAWSRGRTGNNYGYTF	TGTGCCTGGAGTAGAGGACGGACTGGGAATAACTATGGCTACACCTTC
TRBV2	TRBJ2-4	13	.	.	CASSEVRKNIQYF	TGTGCCAGCAGTGAAGTGAGAAAAAACATTCAGTACTTC
TRBV19	TRBJ2-1	15	.	TRBD2	CASSLSSGAYNEQFF	TGTGCCAGTAGTCTATCTAGCGGGGCCTACAATGAGCAGTTCTTC
TRBV6-5	TRBJ1-2	15	.	TRBD1	CASRRDKTGIYGYTF	TGTGCCAGCAGGCGAGATAAGACAGGGATCTATGGCTACACCTTC
TRBV5-1	TRBJ2-1	15	once	TRBD2	CASSLGLAGRNEQFF	TGCGCCAGCAGCTTGGGGCTAGCGGGAAGGAATGAGCAGTTCTTC
TRBV9	TRBJ1-1	13	.	.	CASRTLQDTEAFF	TGTGCCAGCAGGACCCTCCAGGACACTGAAGCTTTCTTT
TRBV5-1	TRBJ2-7	13	.	TRBD1	CASSADRGYEQYF	TGCGCCAGCAGCGCAGACAGGGGCTACGAGCAGTACTTC
TRBV5-1	TRBJ2-3	16	.	.	CASSPRAAARTDTQYF	TGCGCCAGCTCCCCCCGGGCAGCGGCCCGCACAGATACGCAGTATTTT
TRBV7-9	TRBJ1-6	15	once	TRBD1	CASSQETGPNSPLHF	TGTGCCAGCAGCCAAGAGACAGGGCCGAATTCACCCCTCCACTTT
TRBV2	TRBJ1-3	13	once	.	CASSLGPQNTIYF	TGTGCCAGCAGTTTGGGCCCTCAAAACACCATATATTTT
TRBV9	TRBJ1-1	15	.	.	CASSVDPERDTEAFF	TGTGCCAGCAGCGTAGACCCGGAGAGGGACACTGAAGCTTTCTTT
TRBV5-1	TRBJ2-1	17	few	TRBD2	CASSLVGLAGRWDEQFF	TGCGCCAGCAGCTTGGTGGGACTAGCGGGAAGATGGGATGAGCAGTTCTTC
TRBV10-3	TRBJ2-6	16	.	TRBD1	CAISGTGVPGANVLTF	TGTGCCATAAGCGGGACAGGGGTCCCTGGGGCCAACGTCCTGACTTTC
TRBV7-2	TRBJ2-7	13	.	TRBD1	CASRPRGLGEQYF	TGTGCCAGCAGACCCAGGGGGCTCGGCGAGCAGTACTTC
TRBV6-5	TRBJ1-3	15	.	.	CASRGPSLAGNTIYF	TGTGCCAGCAGGGGGCCAAGTCTAGCTGGAAACACCATATATTTT
TRBV7-6	TRBJ1-4	15	.	.	CASSFQGGADEKLFF	TGTGCCAGCAGCTTCCAAGGGGGGGCGGATGAAAAACTGTTTTTT
TRBV28	TRBJ1-6	15	.	TRBD1	CASSVPGTGNSPLHF	TGTGCCAGCAGTGTACCCGGGACAGGGAATTCACCCCTCCACTTT
TRBV27	TRBJ2-1	16	.	.	CASSLRRGGGIDEQFF	TGTGCCAGCAGCTTACGCCGAGGGGGTGGGATTGATGAGCAGTTCTTC
TRBV9	TRBJ2-7	14	few	TRBD2	CASSSGTTPWEQYF	TGTGCCAGCAGCTCCGGGACTACCCCCTGGGAGCAGTACTTC